This TCR beta chain comes out of a study of blood T cell repertoires in COVID-19. Overall study: The study drew acute and convalescent COVID-19 samples from the United States, Italy and Spain.

Germline V gene lookup returns CDR1 SGDLS and CDR2 YYNGEE. The CDR3 sequence is 15 residues long. Germline trimming cut 3 bases from V and 3 bases from J; bases unmatched to any gene: 7. The assay was immunoSEQ multiplex PCR, and TCRdb's table has in-frame clones only and misses some. In the table there are about 260,000 clones, 86% of which are singletons. The source material was PBMCs or T cells enriched from blood (not recorded which). The rearrangement uses TRBV9 and TRBJ2-7; 9 nucleotides align to TRBD2. The sequence was obtained from a woman in her forties or fifties who had recovered from COVID-19. The chain's CDR3 is CASSEGSGSIYEQYF. The CDR3 coding sequence is TGTGCCAGCAGCGAGGGTAGCGGGAGTATCTACGAGCAGTACTTC.